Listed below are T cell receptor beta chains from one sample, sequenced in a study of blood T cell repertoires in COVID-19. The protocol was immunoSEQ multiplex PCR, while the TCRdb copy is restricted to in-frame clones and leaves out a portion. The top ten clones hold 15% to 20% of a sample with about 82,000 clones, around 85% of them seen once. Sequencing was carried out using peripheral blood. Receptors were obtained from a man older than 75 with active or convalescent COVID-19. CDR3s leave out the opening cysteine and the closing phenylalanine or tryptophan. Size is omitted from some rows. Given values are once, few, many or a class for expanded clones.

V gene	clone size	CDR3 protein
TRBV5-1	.	ASSLGTADETQY
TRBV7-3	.	ASSLAGGRETQY
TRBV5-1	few	ASSKSQGADTIY
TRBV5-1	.	ASSQGQVSNNEQF
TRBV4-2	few	ASSQEGQSPAQY
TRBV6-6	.	ASSYYSSGNTIY
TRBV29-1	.	SVAYGGGRAEAF
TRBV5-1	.	ASSLAISQDTQY
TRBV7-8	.	ASSLSRVGTEAF
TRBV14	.	ASSQGLIQGAASRQF
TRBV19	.	ASSIAGGLAGEQF
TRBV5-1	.	ASSLSLAGGGQETQY
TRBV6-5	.	ASTEPSPIFYT
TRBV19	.	ASNTMAGVQPQH
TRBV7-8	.	ASSLGSTGELF
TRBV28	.	ATMTGFSQPQH
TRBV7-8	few	ASSSGGVGSPLH
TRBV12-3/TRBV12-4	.	ASSLLVLNEQF
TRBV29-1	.	SVDGSGGGGETQY
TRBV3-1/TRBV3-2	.	ASSQAGGGTGNTIY
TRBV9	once	ASSVVAVNTEAF
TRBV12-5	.	ASGSRLAGGMSDTQY
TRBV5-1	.	ASSLGVAGETQY
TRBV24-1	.	ATSDYSFGDTGELF